The 5 T cell receptor beta chains reported below all come from one sample, sequenced in a study of CD8+ T cells in alopecia areata. Treatment meaning: oral pan-JAK inhibitor, 5-10 mg twice daily. The authors extracted RNA and reverse transcribed it into cDNA as the sequencing template. Data came from immunoSEQ multiplex PCR; TCRdb stores just in-frame clones and leaves some out. This table has over 95,000 clones, about 64% appearing once. Sequenced material: CD8+ T cells sorted from blood, taken at week 4, from a patient treated with tofacitinib. These receptors all stem from a human donor with alopecia areata.

The chain's CDR3 is CASHGTGGASTGELFF. CDR3 DNA sequence: TGTGCCAGCCACGGGACAGGGGGCGCGAGTACCGGGGAGCTGTTTTTT. This rearrangement joins TRBV10-3 to TRBJ2-2, with 12 bases identical to TRBD1. V trimming: 10 bases; J trimming: 5 bases; junction bases outside the gene matches: 11. The germline V gene has CDR1 ENHRY and CDR2 SYGVKD. The CDR3 consists of 16 residues.

V is TRBV6-5 and J is TRBJ1-1; the D is unclear. The germline V and J ends were trimmed by 2 bases and 3 bases, with 4 bases remaining between them. Looked up from germline, CDR1 is MNHEY and CDR2 is SVGAGI. This CDR3 is built from 12 residues. This chain's CDR3 is CASSYGDTEAFF. CDR3 nucleotide sequence: TGTGCCAGCAGTTACGGCGACACTGAAGCTTTCTTT.

This chain uses TRBV11-2 with TRBJ2-1; 7 bases align to TRBD1. Germline values: CDR1 SGHAT, CDR2 FQNNGV. V shed 5 bases, J shed 9 bases, and the junction held 13 bases outside the gene matches. This CDR3 spans 15 amino acids. CDR3 amino acids: CASSQLGTALSEQFF. CDR3 nucleotides: TGTGCCAGCAGCCAGCTCGGGACAGCTCTTTCTGAGCAGTTCTTC.

This clone was observed a handful of times. CDR3 sequence: CASSMYGRGTDTQYF. The CDR3 nucleotides read TGTGCCAGTAGTATGTACGGGAGAGGGACAGATACGCAGTATTTT. The J gene is TRBJ2-3, the V gene TRBV19, with a tentative D call TRBD2 (6 bases). Trimming shortened V by 3 bases and J by 3 bases, and 13 bases separated the two germline ends. CDR3 length: 15 residues. Germline CDR1 reads LNHDA; CDR2 reads SQIVND (reference sequence).

This clone was detected a few times. The V and J genes are TRBV6-5 and TRBJ2-5; TRBD1 or TRBD2 may be the D gene (5 bases each). Germline values: CDR1 MNHEY, CDR2 SVGAGI. The CDR3 length is 13 residues. V lost 0 bases and J 10 bases, leaving 12 bases between the germline ends. The CDR3 reads CASSYSRGEDQYF. Written as DNA, the CDR3 is TGTGCCAGCAGTTACTCGAGGGGAGAGGACCAGTACTTC.